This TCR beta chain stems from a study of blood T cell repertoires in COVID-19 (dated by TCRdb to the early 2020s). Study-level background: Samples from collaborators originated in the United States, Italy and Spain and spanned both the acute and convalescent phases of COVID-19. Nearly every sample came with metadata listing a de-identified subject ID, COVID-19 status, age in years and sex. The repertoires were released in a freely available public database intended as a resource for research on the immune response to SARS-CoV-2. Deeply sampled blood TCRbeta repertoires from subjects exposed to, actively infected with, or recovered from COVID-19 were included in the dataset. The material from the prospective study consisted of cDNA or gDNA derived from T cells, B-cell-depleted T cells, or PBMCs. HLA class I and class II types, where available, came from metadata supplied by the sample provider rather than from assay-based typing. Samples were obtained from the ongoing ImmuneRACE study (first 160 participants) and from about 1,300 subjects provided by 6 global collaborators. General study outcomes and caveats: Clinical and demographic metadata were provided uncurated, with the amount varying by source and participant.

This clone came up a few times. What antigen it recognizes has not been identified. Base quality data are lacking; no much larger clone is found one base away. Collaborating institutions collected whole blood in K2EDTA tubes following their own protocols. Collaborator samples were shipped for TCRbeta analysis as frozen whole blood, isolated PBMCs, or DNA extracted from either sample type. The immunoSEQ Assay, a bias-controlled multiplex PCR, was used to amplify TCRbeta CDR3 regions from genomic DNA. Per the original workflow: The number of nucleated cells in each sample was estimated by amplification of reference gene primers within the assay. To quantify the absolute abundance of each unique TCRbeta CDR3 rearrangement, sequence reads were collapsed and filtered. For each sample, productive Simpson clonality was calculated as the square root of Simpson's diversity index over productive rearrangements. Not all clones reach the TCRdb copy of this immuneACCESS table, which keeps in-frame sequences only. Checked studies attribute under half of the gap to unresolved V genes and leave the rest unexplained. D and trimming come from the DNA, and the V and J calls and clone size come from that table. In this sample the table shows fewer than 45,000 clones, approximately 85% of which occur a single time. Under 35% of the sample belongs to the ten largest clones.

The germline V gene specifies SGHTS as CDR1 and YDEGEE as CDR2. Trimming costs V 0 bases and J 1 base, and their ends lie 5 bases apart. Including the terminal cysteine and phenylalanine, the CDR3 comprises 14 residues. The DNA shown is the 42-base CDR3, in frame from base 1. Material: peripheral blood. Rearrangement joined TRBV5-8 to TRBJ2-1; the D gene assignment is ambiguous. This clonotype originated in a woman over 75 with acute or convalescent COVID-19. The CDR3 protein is CASSLGLSYNEQFF. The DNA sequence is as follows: TGTGCCAGCAGCTTGGGGCTGTCCTACAATGAGCAGTTCTTC.